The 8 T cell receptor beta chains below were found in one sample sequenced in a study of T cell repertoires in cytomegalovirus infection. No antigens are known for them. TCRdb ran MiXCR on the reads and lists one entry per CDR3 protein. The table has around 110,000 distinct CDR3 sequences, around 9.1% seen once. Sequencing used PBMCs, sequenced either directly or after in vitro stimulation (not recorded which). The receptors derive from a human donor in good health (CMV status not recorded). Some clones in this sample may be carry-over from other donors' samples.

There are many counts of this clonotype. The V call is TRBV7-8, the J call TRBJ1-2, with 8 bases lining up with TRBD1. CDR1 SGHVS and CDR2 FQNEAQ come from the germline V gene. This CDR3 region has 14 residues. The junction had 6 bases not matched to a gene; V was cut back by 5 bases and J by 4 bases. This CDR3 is CASSRGQGGYGYTF. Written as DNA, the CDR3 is TGTGCCAGCAGCAGAGGACAGGGTGGCTATGGCTACACCTTC.

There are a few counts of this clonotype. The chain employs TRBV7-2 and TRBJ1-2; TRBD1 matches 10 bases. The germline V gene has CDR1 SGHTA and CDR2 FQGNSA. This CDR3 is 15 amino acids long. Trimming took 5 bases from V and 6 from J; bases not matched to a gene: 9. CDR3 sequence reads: CASSQTGGEIHGYTF. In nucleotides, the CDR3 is TGTGCCAGCAGCCAGACAGGGGGCGAGATCCATGGCTACACCTTC.

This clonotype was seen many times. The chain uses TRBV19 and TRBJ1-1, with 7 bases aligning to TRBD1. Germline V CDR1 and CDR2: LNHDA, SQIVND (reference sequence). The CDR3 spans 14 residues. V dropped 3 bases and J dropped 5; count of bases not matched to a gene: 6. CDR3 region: CASSISQGPTEAFF. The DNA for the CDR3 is TGTGCCAGTAGTATCTCACAGGGGCCGACTGAAGCTTTCTTT.

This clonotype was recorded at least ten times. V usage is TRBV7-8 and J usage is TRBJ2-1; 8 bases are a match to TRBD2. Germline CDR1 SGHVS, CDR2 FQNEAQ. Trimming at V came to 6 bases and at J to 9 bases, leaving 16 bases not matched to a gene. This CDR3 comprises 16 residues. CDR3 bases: TGTGCCAGCAGAGGTGCTGTGGGACTAGTTAGTAGTGAGCAGTTCTTC. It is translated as CASRGAVGLVSSEQFF. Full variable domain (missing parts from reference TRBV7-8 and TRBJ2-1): GAGVSQSPRYKVAKRGQDVALRCDPISGHVSLFWYQQALGQGPEFLTYFQNEAQLDKSGLPSDRFFAERPEGSVSTLKIQRTQQEDSAVYLCASRGAVGLVSSEQFFGPGTRLTVL.

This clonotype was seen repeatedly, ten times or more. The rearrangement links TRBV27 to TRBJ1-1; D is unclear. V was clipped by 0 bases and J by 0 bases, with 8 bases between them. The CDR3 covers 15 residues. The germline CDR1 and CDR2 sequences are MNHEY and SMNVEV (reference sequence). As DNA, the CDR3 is TGTGCCAGCAGTTTATCGGGAATCATGAACACTGAAGCTTTCTTT. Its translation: CASSLSGIMNTEAFF.

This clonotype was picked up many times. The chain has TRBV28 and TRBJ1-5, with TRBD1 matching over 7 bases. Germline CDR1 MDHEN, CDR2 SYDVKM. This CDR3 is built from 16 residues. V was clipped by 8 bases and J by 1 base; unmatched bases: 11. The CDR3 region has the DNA TGTGCCAGCCTGATGGAGGGGGCGAGGAGCAATCAGCCCCAGCATTTT. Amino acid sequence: CASLMEGARSNQPQHF.

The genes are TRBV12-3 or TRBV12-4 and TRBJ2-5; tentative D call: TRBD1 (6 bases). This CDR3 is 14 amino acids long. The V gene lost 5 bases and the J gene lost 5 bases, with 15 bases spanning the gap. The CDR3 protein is CASSRTEQGETQYF. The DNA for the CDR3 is TGTGCCAGCAGTCGGACAGAACAGGGCGAGACCCAGTACTTC.

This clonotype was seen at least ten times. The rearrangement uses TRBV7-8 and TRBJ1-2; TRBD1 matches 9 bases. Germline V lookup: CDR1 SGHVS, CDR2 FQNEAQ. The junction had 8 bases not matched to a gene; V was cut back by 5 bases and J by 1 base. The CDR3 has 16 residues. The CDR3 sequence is CASSNRDRELNYGYTF. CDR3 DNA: TGTGCCAGCAGCAACCGGGACAGGGAACTTAACTATGGCTACACCTTC.